The rows below give T cell receptor beta chains drawn from one sample of a study of regulatory T cells in long-lasting Graves disease. A single record per CDR3 protein comes from TCRdb applying MiXCR to the multiplex PCR reads. Of over 350,000 distinct CDR3 sequences listed, 14% to 15% are singletons. These same records also appear under a second study, on T cells in Graves' hyperthyroidism and ophthalmopathy.

Sequencing used peripheral blood mononuclear cells (PBMCs), obtained at new diagnosis, from a patient treated with antithyroid drugs. The receptors come from a woman aged 40-49 years with Graves disease. Each CDR3 is given with its conserved first and last residue. Each record gives: V gene, J gene, D gene, clone size, CDR3 DNA, CDR3 protein. A D gene is named only where the DNA matches it firmly. Expanded clones are given a class, and other clones once, few, many or no size at all.

TRBV2	TRBJ2-7	.	few	TGTGCCACCAGGGAGCCCGACGAGCAGTACTTC	CATREPDEQYF
TRBV6-2/TRBV6-3	TRBJ2-7	.	many	TGTGCCTGCGCTTTGACTACCGACTACGAGCAGTACTTC	CACALTTDYEQYF
TRBV5-5	TRBJ2-1	TRBD1	.	TGTGCCAGCAGCTTGGAGGGACAGTTCTACAATGAGCAGTTCTTC	CASSLEGQFYNEQFF
TRBV11-2	TRBJ2-1	TRBD2	many	TGTGCCAGCAGCTTAGATCTACTAGCGGGAGGGCCTGGAAATGAGCAGTTCTTC	CASSLDLLAGGPGNEQFF
TRBV9	TRBJ2-5	TRBD2	many	TGCGCCAGCAGCGTGAGCGGGAAGGAGACCCAGTACTTC	CASSVSGKETQYF
TRBV29-1	TRBJ2-5	TRBD2	many	TGCAGCACGACCCTCAGCGGGAGTCGTGGAGAGACCCAGTACTTC	CSTTLSGSRGETQYF
TRBV28	TRBJ2-1	.	.	TGTGCCAGCAGTTTATTTAGGGCTAGCGAATACAATGAGCAGTTCTTC	CASSLFRASEYNEQFF
TRBV25-1	TRBJ2-3	.	.	TGTGCCAGCAGTGACAAAACAGATACGCAGTATTTT	CASSDKTDTQYF
TRBV5-6	TRBJ2-7	TRBD2	many	TGTGCCAGCAACCCGGGGGGTAGGGGAGTCTACGAGCAGTACTTC	CASNPGGRGVYEQYF
TRBV12-3/TRBV12-4	TRBJ2-1	.	many	TGTGCCAGCAGTTTACGCGGGGAAATCTACAATGAGCAGTTCTTC	CASSLRGEIYNEQFF
TRBV6-2/TRBV6-3	TRBJ1-2	.	many	TGTGCCAGCAGTTACCCGACGGCAGGCTACACCTTC	CASSYPTAGYTF
TRBV3-1	TRBJ2-3	TRBD2	many	TGTGCCAGCAGCCAAGGGACTAGCGGGACCACAGATACGCAGTATTTT	CASSQGTSGTTDTQYF
TRBV28	TRBJ1-4	.	many	TGTGCCAGCAGCCTTTCCCCGGACAGATTTGCAACTAATGAAAAACTGTTTTTT	CASSLSPDRFATNEKLFF
TRBV5-1	TRBJ2-1	TRBD2	many	TGCGCCAGCACCCATAGCGGGAGTTCACGGGAGCAGTTCTTC	CASTHSGSSREQFF